This T cell receptor (beta chain) was observed in a study of T cells in Graves' hyperthyroidism and ophthalmopathy. Note on this clonotype: A clone one base away is much larger, so this may be a read error.

V lost 5 bases and J lost 7, with 8 bases in between. Germline CDR1 is SEHNR and CDR2 is FQNEAQ (reference sequence). The CDR3 consists of 11 residues. Researchers amplified the TCR beta CDR3 regions from RNA transcripts. The TCR CDR3 first-round RT-PCR relied on the HTBI primer set. TCRdb recomputed calls from the multiplex PCR reads with MiXCR, one row per CDR3 protein. The sample records hundreds of thousands of distinct CDR3 sequences, approximately 14% being singletons. The sequenced sample was blood. J is TRBJ2-5 and V is TRBV7-9, with TRBD2 as a possible D gene (5 bases). This sequence originates from a woman in her fifties or sixties with Graves' ophthalmopathy. The CDR3 DNA is TGTGCCAGCAGCGCGGAGGCGACCCAGTACTTC. Amino acids: CASSAEATQYF.